Following are 16 T cell receptor beta chains from one sample sequenced in a study of blood T cell repertoires in COVID-19. TCRdb's table, derived via immunoSEQ multiplex PCR, lists solely in-frame clones and lacks some. Here the sample spans 200,000 to 300,000 clones, about four fifths being singletons. Material for sequencing was peripheral blood. The receptors derive from a woman older than 75 with acute or convalescent COVID-19.

This chain uses TRBV6-6 with TRBJ2-7; TRBD1 matches 9 bases. The J segment lost 2 bases and the V segment lost 6 bases, leaving 2 bases of the junction unmatched. This CDR3 has 13 residues. Germline CDR1 MNHNY, CDR2 SVGAGI (reference sequence). The CDR3 protein is CASRGQGAYEQYF. Written as DNA, the CDR3 is TGTGCCAGCAGGGGACAGGGAGCCTACGAGCAGTACTTC.

V and J are TRBV6-1 and TRBJ1-3, with no clear D. Germline assignment: CDR1 MNHNS and CDR2 SASEGT. Trimming took 0 bases from V and 0 from J, leaving 6 bases between them. The CDR3 is made up of 15 amino acids. CDR3 nucleotides: TGTGCCAGCAGTGAAGCTCCGAGCTCTGGAAACACCATATATTTT. Encoded protein: CASSEAPSSGNTIYF.

The chain combines TRBV5-5 with TRBJ1-1; D ambiguous. V lost 2 bases to trimming and J lost 1 base, with 9 bases between them. CDR1 is SGHKS, CDR2 YYEKEE, per germline (reference sequence). The CDR3 runs to 14 residues. The CDR3 DNA reads TGTGCCAGCAGCTTTACAGTGCCGAACACTGAAGCTTTCTTT. Its protein is CASSFTVPNTEAFF.

This chain's CDR3 is CASSSNRDGQPQHF. CDR3 sequence (DNA): TGTGCCAGCTCATCAAACAGGGACGGACAGCCCCAGCATTTT. This chain links TRBV18 with TRBJ1-5; possible D gene TRBD1, 6 bases. Trimming took off 5 bases at V and 7 bases at J, with 15 bases between the two ends. The CDR3 extends over 14 amino acids. Germline values: CDR1 KGHSH, CDR2 LQKENI. Together with reference TRBV18 and TRBJ1-5, the CDR3 gives the full variable domain: NAGVMQNPRHLVRRRGQEARLRCSPMKGHSHVYWYRQLPEEGLKFMVYLQKENIIDESGMPKERFSAEFPKEGPSILRIQQVVRGDSAAYFCASSSNRDGQPQHFGDGTRLSIL.

The chain carries TRBV4-2 and TRBJ2-5; weak D call: TRBD1 (5 bases). Germline V gene sequence: CDR1 LGHNA, CDR2 YNFKEQ. The CDR3 consists of 16 residues. Trimming stripped 0 bases from V and 5 bases from J, with 16 bases between. The CDR3 DNA sequence: TGTGCCAGCAGCCAAGATGCCGGGCAGGGCGGTGAGACCCAGTACTTC. Amino acid sequence: CASSQDAGQGGETQYF.

The V call is TRBV7-6, the J call TRBJ1-3, with D unresolved. CDR1 is SGHVS and CDR2 is FNYEAQ in the germline V gene. The CDR3 spans 18 residues. V was trimmed by 0 bases and J by 0 bases, leaving 15 bases between them. The CDR3 DNA reads as TGTGCCAGCAGCTTAGCGCTTCCAGGCGTCTACTCTGGAAACACCATATATTTT. It encodes CASSLALPGVYSGNTIYF.

V is TRBV28 and J is TRBJ1-2, with D unclear. Germline V gives CDR1 MDHEN, CDR2 SYDVKM. The CDR3 loop spans 14 amino acids. Trimming left V 6 bases short and J 4 bases short, with 15 bases between. CDR3 in DNA: TGTGCCAGCAGACTCAGCGGGATTTTCTATGGCTACACCTTC. It encodes CASRLSGIFYGYTF.

CDR3 bases: TGTGCCATCAGTGAATGGCTAGCGGGACGCAGCGAGCAGTACTTC. Translation: CAISEWLAGRSEQYF. The chain links TRBV10-3 to TRBJ2-7; 9 bases are shared with TRBD2. Losses at the gene ends were 3 bases for V and 6 bases for J; bases not matched to a gene: 9. Germline lookup yields CDR1 ENHRY and CDR2 SYGVKD. The CDR3 consists of 15 residues.

This chain uses TRBV28 with TRBJ2-2; TRBD2 aligns across 16 bases. This CDR3 is built from 18 residues. With 3 bases clipped from V and 4 bases from J, the junction kept 5 bases outside the gene matches. CDR1 is MDHEN, CDR2 SYDVKM, per germline. The CDR3 loop is CASSLSGLAGGATGELFF. The CDR3 DNA sequence: TGTGCCAGCAGTTTGTCGGGACTAGCGGGGGGGGCCACCGGGGAGCTGTTTTTT.

A few counts support this clone. The chain links TRBV19 to TRBJ1-6; 8 nucleotides line up with TRBD1. With V trimmed by 7 bases and J by 6 bases, 5 bases remained unmatched. The CDR3 consists of 14 residues. Germline CDR1 LNHDA, CDR2 SQIVND (reference sequence). The CDR3 loop reads CASNPDRVNSPLHF. The CDR3 DNA reads TGTGCCAGTAACCCGGACAGGGTTAATTCACCCCTCCACTTT.

This chain links TRBV5-6 with TRBJ2-1, with TRBD2 identical over 8 bases. Germline trimming cut 4 bases from V and 4 bases from J; bases unmatched to any gene: 7. Germline assignment: CDR1 SGHDT and CDR2 YYEEEE. This CDR3 contains 15 residues. CDR3 nucleotides: TGTGCCAGCAGCGTAGAGCGGGGGTTGTACAATGAGCAGTTCTTC. Translating it yields CASSVERGLYNEQFF.

The sample holds a few counts of this clone. The J gene is TRBJ1-4, the V gene TRBV6-5, with a tentative D call TRBD1 (5 bases). V was cut by 4 bases and J by 0 bases, with 9 bases left in between. Germline loops: CDR1 MNHEY, CDR2 SVGAGI. The CDR3 covers 15 residues. CDR3 residues: CASSSSGATNEKLFF. The CDR3 region has the DNA TGTGCCAGCAGTTCATCGGGGGCAACTAATGAAAAACTGTTTTTT.

The rearrangement links TRBV5-1 to TRBJ2-5; D possibly corresponds to TRBD2 (5 bases). The V and J ends lost 3 bases and 5 bases respectively, with 17 bases between them. Germline loops: CDR1 SGHRS, CDR2 YFSETQ. This CDR3 region has 15 residues. The DNA of the CDR3 is TGCGCCAGCAGCTCAGCTAGCCCCTTTGGTGAGACCCAGTACTTC. Translating gives CASSSASPFGETQYF. Together with reference TRBV5-1 and TRBJ2-5, the CDR3 gives the full variable domain: KAGVTQTPRYLIKTRGQQVTLSCSPISGHRSVSWYQQTPGQGLQFLFEYFSETQRNKGNFPGRFSGRQFSNSRSEMNVSTLELGDSALYLCASSSASPFGETQYFGPGTRLLVL.

The chain combines TRBV5-1 with TRBJ2-5, with D possibly TRBD2 on 6 matching bases. V dropped 0 bases and J dropped 2 bases, with 14 bases sitting between them. Germline values: CDR1 SGHRS, CDR2 YFSETQ. The CDR3 consists of 16 residues. CDR3 DNA sequence: TGCGCCAGCAGCTTGGCCGGCCTAGCGTCTCAAGAGACCCAGTACTTC. Encoded protein: CASSLAGLASQETQYF.

The CDR3 bases are TGTGCCGCTAGGGACAGGGTGCCCTACGAGCAGTACTTC. It codes for CAARDRVPYEQYF. This chain uses TRBV30 with TRBJ2-7; 9 nucleotides align to TRBD1. From germline, CDR1 is GTSNPN and CDR2 SVGIG (reference sequence). The CDR3 totals 13 residues. Trimming took 8 bases from V and 2 from J; bases not matched to a gene: 7.

The chain links TRBV7-8 to TRBJ2-5, with 11 bases matching TRBD2. Germline lookup yields CDR1 SGHVS and CDR2 FQNEAQ. The CDR3 extends over 16 amino acids. The trim removed 1 base at V and 5 bases at J, leaving 6 bases unmatched. CDR3 nucleotide sequence: TGTGCCAGCAGCTTAGGTAGCGGGGGGGCCCGGGAGACCCAGTACTTC. It is translated as CASSLGSGGARETQYF.